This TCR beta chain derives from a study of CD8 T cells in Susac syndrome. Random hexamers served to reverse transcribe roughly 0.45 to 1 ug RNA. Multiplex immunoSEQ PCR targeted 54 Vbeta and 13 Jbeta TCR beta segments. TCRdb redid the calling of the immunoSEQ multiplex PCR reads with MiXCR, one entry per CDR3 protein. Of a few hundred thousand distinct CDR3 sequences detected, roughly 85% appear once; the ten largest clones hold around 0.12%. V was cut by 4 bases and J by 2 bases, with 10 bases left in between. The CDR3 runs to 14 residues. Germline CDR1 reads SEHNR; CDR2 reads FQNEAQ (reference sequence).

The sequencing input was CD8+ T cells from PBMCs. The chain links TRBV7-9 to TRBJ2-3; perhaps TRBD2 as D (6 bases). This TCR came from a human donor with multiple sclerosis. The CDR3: CASSYGGTTDTQYF. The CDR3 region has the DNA TGTGCCAGCAGCTACGGCGGGACCACAGATACGCAGTATTTT.